The subject of this entry is one TCR beta chain. Its target is unknown. The data derive from a study of cytomegalovirus exposure and HLA in healthy donors. As for the study in general: Genetic ancestry analysis placed more than 80% of the 300 to 400 donors that were genotyped in the Caucasian-associated cluster.

General observations from the study: A further, later analysis showed that HLA-associated TCR beta chains (compared with equally common others) were more clonally expanded. When analyzed later, the rates of TCR association showed variation by HLA locus, with DRB1 the most and HLA-C the fewest.

Vbeta (60) and Jbeta (13) primers were used in the PCR. Profiling relied on immunoSEQ multiplex PCR, and the TCRdb table lists in-frame clones only, not all of them. The table includes around 150,000 clones, more than 75% detected once. Germline CDR1 is MDHEN and CDR2 is SYDVKM. The length of the CDR3 is 17 residues. Trimming removed 6 bases from V and 0 bases from J, with 18 bases in between. V usage is TRBV28 and J usage is TRBJ1-5, with D maybe TRBD1 (5 bases). This clonotype was sampled from a woman between 25 and 40 years old in good health and CMV-seronegative. Sequencing was done on a sample of PBMCs. The CDR3 DNA is TGTGCCAGCAGATCCCGGCAGGGCTTCTTTAGCAATCAGCCCCAGCATTTT. This encodes CASRSRQGFFSNQPQHF.